The rows below give T cell receptor beta chains drawn from one sample of a study of CD8+ T cells in alopecia areata. Only in-frame clones appear in the TCRdb table, and some are missing; sequencing was by immunoSEQ multiplex PCR. The table shows approximately 170,000 clones, with about three fifths occurring only once. Sequencing was performed on CD4+ T cells sorted from blood, taken at week 4, from a patient treated with tofacitinib. All receptors derive from a human donor with alopecia areata. The CDR3 runs from the conserved cysteine through the conserved F or W. Each record gives: J gene, D gene, V gene, CDR3 DNA, CDR3 protein. D genes are given only for firm matches.

j_gene: TRBJ1-5; d_gene: NA; v_gene: TRBV7-2; CDR3nt: TGTGCCAGCAGCTTAGTAAGTGGCCGGGCAGGGCAGCCCCAGCATTTT; CDR3aa: CASSLVSGRAGQPQHF
j_gene: TRBJ2-2; d_gene: NA; v_gene: TRBV11-3; CDR3nt: TGTGCCAGCAGCTTCTCGACCGGGGAGCTGTTTTTT; CDR3aa: CASSFSTGELFF
j_gene: TRBJ2-3; d_gene: NA; v_gene: TRBV4-2; CDR3nt: TGTGCCAGCAGCCAACTTTCGCGTCTCACAGATACGCAGTATTTT; CDR3aa: CASSQLSRLTDTQYF
j_gene: TRBJ2-7; d_gene: NA; v_gene: TRBV7-2; CDR3nt: TGTGCCAGCAGCAAAGGGGTGTGGCAGTCTTTC; CDR3aa: CASSKGVWQSF
j_gene: TRBJ1-3; d_gene: NA; v_gene: TRBV30; CDR3nt: TGTGCCTGGAGTCCCCTTAGGGCTGGAAACACCATATATTTT; CDR3aa: CAWSPLRAGNTIYF
j_gene: TRBJ1-5; d_gene: NA; v_gene: TRBV27; CDR3nt: TGTGCCAGCAGGTCCGGCGGGGGCAGATATCAGCCCCAGCATTTT; CDR3aa: CASRSGGGRYQPQHF
j_gene: TRBJ2-7; d_gene: NA; v_gene: TRBV2; CDR3nt: TGTGCCAGCAGCCGGTCGGGACACATCAACTACGAGCAGTACTTC; CDR3aa: CASSRSGHINYEQYF
j_gene: TRBJ1-1; d_gene: TRBD1; v_gene: TRBV29-1; CDR3nt: TGCAGCGTCAACAGGGGGGACACTGAAGCTTTCTTT; CDR3aa: CSVNRGDTEAFF
j_gene: TRBJ1-2; d_gene: NA; v_gene: TRBV20-1; CDR3nt: TGCAGTGTCGGCAGGGGCAATGGCTACACCTTC; CDR3aa: CSVGRGNGYTF
j_gene: TRBJ2-1; d_gene: NA; v_gene: TRBV29-1; CDR3nt: TGCAGCGTTGATCTAGCAGGGATCGGCAATGAGCAGTTCTTC; CDR3aa: CSVDLAGIGNEQFF